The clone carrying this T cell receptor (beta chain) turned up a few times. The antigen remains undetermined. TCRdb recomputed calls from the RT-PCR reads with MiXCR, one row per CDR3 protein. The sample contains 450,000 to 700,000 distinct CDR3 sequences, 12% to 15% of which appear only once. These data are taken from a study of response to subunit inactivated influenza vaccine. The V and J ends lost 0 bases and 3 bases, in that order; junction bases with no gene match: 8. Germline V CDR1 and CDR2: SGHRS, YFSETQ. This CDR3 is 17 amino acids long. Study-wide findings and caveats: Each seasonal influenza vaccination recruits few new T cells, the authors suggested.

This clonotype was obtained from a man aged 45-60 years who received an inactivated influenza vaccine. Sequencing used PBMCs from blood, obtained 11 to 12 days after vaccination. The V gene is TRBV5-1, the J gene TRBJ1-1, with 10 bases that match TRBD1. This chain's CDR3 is CASSLVRTGGPYTEAFF. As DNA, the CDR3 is TGCGCCAGCAGCTTGGTACGGACAGGGGGACCCTACACTGAAGCTTTCTTT.